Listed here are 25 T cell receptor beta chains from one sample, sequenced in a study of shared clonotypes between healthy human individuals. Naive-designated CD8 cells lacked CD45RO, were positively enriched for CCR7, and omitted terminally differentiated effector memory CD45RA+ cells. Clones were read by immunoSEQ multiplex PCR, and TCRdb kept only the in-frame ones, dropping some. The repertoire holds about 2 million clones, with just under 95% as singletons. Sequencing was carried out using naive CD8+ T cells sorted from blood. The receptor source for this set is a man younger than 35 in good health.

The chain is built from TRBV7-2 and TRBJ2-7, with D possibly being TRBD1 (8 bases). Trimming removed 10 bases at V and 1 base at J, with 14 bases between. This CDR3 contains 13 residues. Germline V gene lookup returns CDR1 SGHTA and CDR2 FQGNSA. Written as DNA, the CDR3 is TGTGCCACCGAGCGGGACAGGTCCTACGAGCAGTACTTC. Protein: CATERDRSYEQYF.

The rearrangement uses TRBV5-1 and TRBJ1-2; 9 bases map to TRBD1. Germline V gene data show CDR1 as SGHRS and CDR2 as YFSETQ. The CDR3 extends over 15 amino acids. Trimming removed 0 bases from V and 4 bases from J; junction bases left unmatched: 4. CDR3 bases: TGCGCCAGCAGCTTGGCCGAGACAGGGGGCTATGGCTACACCTTC. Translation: CASSLAETGGYGYTF.

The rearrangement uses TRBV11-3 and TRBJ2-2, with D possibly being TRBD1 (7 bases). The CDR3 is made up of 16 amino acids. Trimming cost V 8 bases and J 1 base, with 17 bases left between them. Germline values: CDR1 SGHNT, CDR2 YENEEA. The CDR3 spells CASAPRGTENTGELFF. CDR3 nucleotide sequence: TGTGCCAGCGCCCCCAGGGGGACTGAGAACACCGGGGAGCTGTTTTTT. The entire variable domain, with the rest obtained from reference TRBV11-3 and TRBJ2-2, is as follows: EAGVVQSPRYKIIEKKQPVAFWCNPISGHNTLYWYLQNLGQGPELLIRYENEEAVDDSQLPKDRFSAERLKGVDSTLKIQPAELGDSAVYLCASAPRGTENTGELFFGEGSRLTVL.

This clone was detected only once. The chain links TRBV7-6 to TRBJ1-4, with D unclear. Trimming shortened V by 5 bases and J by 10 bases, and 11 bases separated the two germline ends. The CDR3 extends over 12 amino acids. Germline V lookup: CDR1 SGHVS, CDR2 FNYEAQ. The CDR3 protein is CASSTSDRKLFF. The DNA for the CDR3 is TGTGCCAGCAGCACATCGGATCGAAAACTGTTTTTT.

CDR3 amino acids: CASSIDLEGILAFF. CDR3 DNA sequence: TGTGCCAGTAGTATAGATCTCGAGGGGATCTTAGCTTTCTTT. The rearrangement uses TRBV19 and TRBJ1-1; tentatively, D is TRBD1 (5 bases). Germline V gives CDR1 LNHDA, CDR2 SQIVND (reference sequence). V dropped 0 bases and J dropped 10 bases, with 15 bases sitting between them. The CDR3 consists of 14 residues.

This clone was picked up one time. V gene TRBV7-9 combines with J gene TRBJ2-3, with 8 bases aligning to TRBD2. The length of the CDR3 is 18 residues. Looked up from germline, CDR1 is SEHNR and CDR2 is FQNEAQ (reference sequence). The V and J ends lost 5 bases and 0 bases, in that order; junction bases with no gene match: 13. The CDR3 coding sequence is TGTGCCAGCAGCCTCCCCTCCCCTGGCGGGGGGAGCACAGATACGCAGTATTTT. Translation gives CASSLPSPGGGSTDTQYF.

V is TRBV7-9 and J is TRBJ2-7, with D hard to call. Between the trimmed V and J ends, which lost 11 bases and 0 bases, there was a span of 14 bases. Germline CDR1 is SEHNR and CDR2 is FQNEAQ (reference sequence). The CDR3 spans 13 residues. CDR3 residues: CAVGIISSYEQYF. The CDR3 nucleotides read TGTGCCGTAGGAATCATCAGCTCCTACGAGCAGTACTTC.

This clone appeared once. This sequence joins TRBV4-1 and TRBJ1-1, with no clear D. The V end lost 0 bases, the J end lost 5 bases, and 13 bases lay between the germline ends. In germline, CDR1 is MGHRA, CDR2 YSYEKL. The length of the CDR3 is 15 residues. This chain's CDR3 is CASSQDQVERTEAFF. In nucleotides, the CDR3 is TGCGCCAGCAGCCAAGATCAGGTCGAGAGAACTGAAGCTTTCTTT.

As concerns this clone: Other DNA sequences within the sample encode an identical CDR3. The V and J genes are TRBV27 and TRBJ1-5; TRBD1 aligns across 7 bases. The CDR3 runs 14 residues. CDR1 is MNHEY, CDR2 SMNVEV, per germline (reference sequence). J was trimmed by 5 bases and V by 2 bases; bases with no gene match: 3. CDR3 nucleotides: TGTGCCAGCAGTTTAAGGCAGGGGGATCAGCCCCAGCATTTT. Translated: CASSLRQGDQPQHF.

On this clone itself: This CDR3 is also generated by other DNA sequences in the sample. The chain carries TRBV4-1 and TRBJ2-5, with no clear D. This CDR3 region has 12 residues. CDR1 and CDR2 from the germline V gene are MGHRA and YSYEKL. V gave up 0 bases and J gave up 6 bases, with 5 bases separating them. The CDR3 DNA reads TGCGCCAGCAGCCAAGATGGAAAGACCCAGTACTTC. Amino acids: CASSQDGKTQYF.

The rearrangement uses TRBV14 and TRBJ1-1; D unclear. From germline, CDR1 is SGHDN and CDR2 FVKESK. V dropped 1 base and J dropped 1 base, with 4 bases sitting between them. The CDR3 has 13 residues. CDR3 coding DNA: TGTGCCAGCAGCCAAGGCAAGAACACTGAAGCTTTCTTT. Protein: CASSQGKNTEAFF. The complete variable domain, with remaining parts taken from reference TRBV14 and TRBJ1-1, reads EAGVTQFPSHSVIEKGQTVTLRCDPISGHDNLYWYRRVMGKEIKFLLHFVKESKQDESGMPNNRFLAERTGGTYSTLKVQPAELEDSGVYFCASSQGKNTEAFFGQGTRLTVV.

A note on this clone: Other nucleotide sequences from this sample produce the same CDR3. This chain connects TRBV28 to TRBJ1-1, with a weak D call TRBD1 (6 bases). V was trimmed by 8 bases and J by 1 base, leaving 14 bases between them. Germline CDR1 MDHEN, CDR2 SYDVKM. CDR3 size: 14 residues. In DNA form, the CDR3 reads TGTGCCAGCTCGCCGGGGGGCGAGAACACTGAAGCTTTCTTT. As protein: CASSPGGENTEAFF. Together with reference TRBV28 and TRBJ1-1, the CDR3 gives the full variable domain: DVKVTQSSRYLVKRTGEKVFLECVQDMDHENMFWYRQDPGLGLRLIYFSYDVKMKEKGDIPEGYSVSREKKERFSLILESASTNQTSMYLCASSPGGENTEAFFGQGTRLTVV.

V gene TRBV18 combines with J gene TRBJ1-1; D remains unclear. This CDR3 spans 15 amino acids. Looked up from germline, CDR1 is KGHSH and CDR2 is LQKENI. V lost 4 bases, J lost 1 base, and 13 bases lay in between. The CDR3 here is CASSQELGENTEAFF. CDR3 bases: TGTGCCAGCTCACAGGAACTAGGAGAGAACACTGAAGCTTTCTTT.

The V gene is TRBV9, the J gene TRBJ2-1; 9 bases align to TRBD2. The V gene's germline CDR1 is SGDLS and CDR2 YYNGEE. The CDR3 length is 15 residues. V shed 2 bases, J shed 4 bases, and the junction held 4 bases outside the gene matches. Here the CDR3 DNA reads TGTGCCAGCAGCGTTCAAGCGGGGGGATACAATGAGCAGTTCTTC. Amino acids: CASSVQAGGYNEQFF. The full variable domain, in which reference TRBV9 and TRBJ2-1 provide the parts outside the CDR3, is DSGVTQTPKHLITATGQRVTLRCSPRSGDLSVYWYQQSLDQGLQFLIQYYNGEERAKGNILERFSAQQFPDLHSELNLSSLELGDSALYFCASSVQAGGYNEQFFGPGTRLTVL.

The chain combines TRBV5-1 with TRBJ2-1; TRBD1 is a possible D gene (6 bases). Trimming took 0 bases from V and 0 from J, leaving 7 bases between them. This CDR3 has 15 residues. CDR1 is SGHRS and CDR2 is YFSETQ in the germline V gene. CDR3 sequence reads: CASSLAGASYNEQFF. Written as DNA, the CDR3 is TGCGCCAGCAGCTTGGCAGGGGCCTCCTACAATGAGCAGTTCTTC.

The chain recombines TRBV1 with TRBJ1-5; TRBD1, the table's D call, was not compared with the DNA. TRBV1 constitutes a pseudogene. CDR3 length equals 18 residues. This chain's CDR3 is CTSSQDHCRPYSNQPQHF. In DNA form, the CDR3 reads TGCACCAGCAGCCAAGATCATTGCAGGCCTTATAGCAATCAGCCCCAGCATTTT.

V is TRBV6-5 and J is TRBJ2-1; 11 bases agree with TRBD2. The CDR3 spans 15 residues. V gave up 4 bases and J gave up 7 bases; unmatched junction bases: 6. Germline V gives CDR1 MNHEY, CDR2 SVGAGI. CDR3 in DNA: TGTGCCAGCAGTTTTAGCGGGGGGGTTGGGAATGAGCAGTTCTTC. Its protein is CASSFSGGVGNEQFF.

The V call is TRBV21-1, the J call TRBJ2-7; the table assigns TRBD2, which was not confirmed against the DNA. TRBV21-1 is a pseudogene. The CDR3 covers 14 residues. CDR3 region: CASSKKISSYEQYF. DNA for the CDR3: TGTGCCAGCAGCAAAAAGATTAGCTCCTACGAGCAGTACTTC.

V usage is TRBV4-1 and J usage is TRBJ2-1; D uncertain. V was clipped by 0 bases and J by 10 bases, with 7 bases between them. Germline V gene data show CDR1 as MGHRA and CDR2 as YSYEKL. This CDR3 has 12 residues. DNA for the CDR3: TGCGCCAGCAGCCAAGATCTTGTGGAGCAGTTCTTC. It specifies CASSQDLVEQFF.

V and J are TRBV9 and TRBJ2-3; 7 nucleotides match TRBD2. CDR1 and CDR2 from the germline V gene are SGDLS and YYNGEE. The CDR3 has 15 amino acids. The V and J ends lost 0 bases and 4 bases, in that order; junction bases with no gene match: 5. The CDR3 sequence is CASSVGGSPSDTQYF. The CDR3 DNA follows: TGTGCCAGCAGCGTAGGCGGGAGCCCCTCAGATACGCAGTATTTT.

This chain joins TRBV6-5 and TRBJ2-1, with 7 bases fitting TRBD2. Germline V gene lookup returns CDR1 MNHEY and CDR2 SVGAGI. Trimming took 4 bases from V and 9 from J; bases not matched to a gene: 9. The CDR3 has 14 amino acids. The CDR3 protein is CASSWTLSGGEQFF. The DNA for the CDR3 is TGTGCCAGCAGTTGGACTTTGTCGGGAGGTGAGCAGTTCTTC.

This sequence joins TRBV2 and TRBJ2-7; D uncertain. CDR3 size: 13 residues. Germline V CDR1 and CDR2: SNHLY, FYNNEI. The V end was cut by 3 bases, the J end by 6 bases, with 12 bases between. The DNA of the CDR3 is TGTGCCAGCAGTGACGCCTTGACGATCGAGCAGTACTTC. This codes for CASSDALTIEQYF.

The CDR3, as DNA: TGTGCCAGCAGCCCCCGGGGTCCGCTAAGTCTTGATGGCTACACCTTC. This gives the protein CASSPRGPLSLDGYTF. The chain recombines TRBV11-2 with TRBJ1-2; no reliable D call. V shed 5 bases and J shed 6 bases, with 22 bases lying between them. The CDR3 has 16 residues. Germline-derived CDR1 and CDR2 are SGHAT and FQNNGV. The entire variable domain, with the rest obtained from reference TRBV11-2 and TRBJ1-2, is as follows: EAGVAQSPRYKIIEKRQSVAFWCNPISGHATLYWYQQILGQGPKLLIQFQNNGVVDDSQLPKDRFSAERLKGVDSTLKIQPAKLEDSAVYLCASSPRGPLSLDGYTFGSGTRLTVV.

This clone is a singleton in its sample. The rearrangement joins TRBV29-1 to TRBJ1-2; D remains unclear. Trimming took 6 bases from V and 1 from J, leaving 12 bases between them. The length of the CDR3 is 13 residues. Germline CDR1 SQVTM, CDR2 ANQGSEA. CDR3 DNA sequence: TGCAGCGTCGAGAGACCCGGTAACTATGGCTACACCTTC. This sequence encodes CSVERPGNYGYTF.

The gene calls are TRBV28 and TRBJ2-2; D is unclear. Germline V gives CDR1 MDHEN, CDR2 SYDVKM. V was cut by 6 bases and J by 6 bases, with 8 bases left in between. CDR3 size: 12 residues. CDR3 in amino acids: CASSPAAGELFF. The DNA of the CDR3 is TGTGCCAGCAGCCCGGCGGCCGGGGAGCTGTTTTTT.